This TCR beta chain was obtained from a study of cytomegalovirus exposure and HLA in healthy donors. Primers for the PCR totalled 60 Vbeta and 13 Jbeta. The data were produced by immunoSEQ multiplex PCR, yet TCRdb's version contains in-frame clones alone and is incomplete. This table lists some 110,000 clones. This sequence originates from a man aged 35-49 years in good health and CMV-seronegative. The sequenced sample was PBMCs.

CDR3 in amino acids: CASSPMTGSEAFF. CDR3 DNA sequence: TGTGCCAGCAGCCCTATGACAGGCTCTGAAGCTTTCTTT. The genes are TRBV11-2 and TRBJ1-1, with a weak D call TRBD1 (6 bases). CDR1 SGHAT and CDR2 FQNNGV come from the germline V gene. V was trimmed by 5 bases and J by 6 bases, leaving 13 bases between them. This CDR3 comprises 13 residues.